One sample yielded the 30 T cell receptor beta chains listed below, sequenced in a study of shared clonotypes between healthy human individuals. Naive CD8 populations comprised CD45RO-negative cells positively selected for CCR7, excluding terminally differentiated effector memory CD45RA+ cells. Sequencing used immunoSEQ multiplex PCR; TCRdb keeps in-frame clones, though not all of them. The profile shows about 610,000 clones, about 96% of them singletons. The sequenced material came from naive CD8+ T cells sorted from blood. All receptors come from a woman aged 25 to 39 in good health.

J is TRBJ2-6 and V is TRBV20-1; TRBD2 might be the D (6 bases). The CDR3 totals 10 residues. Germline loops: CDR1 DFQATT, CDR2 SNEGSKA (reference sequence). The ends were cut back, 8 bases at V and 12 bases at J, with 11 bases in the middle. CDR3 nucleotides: TGCAGTATAGGGAGGATCGTCCTGACTTTC. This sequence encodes CSIGRIVLTF.

The CDR3 DNA follows: TGTGCCAGCTCAAATTTGGGACAGCCGAATGAAAAACTGTTTTTT. Its translation: CASSNLGQPNEKLFF. V and J are TRBV27 and TRBJ1-4, with TRBD1 identical over 7 bases. The CDR3 sequence is 15 residues long. CDR1 and CDR2 (germline): MNHEY, SMNVEV (reference sequence). V shed 8 bases, J shed 5 bases, and the junction held 11 bases outside the gene matches.

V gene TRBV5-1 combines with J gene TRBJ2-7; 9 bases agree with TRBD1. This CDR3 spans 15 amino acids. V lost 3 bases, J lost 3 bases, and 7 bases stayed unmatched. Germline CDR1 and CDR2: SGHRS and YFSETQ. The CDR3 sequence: CASSSTGTGNYEQYF. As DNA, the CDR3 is TGCGCCAGCAGCTCTACCGGGACAGGGAACTACGAGCAGTACTTC.

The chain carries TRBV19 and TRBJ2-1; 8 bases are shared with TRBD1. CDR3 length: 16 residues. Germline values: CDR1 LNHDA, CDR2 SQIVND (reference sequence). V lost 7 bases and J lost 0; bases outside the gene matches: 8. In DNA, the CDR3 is TGTGCCAGTACCGCGGGACAGGCGCCCTCCTACAATGAGCAGTTCTTC. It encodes CASTAGQAPSYNEQFF.

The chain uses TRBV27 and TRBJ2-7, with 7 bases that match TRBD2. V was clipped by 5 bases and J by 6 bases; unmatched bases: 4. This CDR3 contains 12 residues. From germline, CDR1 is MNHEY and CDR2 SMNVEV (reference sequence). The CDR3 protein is CASSTTSLEQYF. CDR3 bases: TGTGCCAGCAGTACGACTAGCCTCGAGCAGTACTTC.

The CDR3 DNA reads as TGCGCCAGCAGCCAAGAAAGGACTAGCTCCTACAATGAGCAGTTCTTC. It encodes CASSQERTSSYNEQFF. The V gene is TRBV4-1, the J gene TRBJ2-1, with TRBD2 matching 7 bases. This CDR3 is 16 amino acids long. The germline gives CDR1 MGHRA, CDR2 YSYEKL. J was trimmed by 0 bases and V by 0 bases; bases with no gene match: 2.

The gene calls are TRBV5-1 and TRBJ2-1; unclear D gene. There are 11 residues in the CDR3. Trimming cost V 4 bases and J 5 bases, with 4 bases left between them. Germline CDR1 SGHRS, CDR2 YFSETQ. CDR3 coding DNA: TGCGCCAGCAGCAGCCACAATGAGCAGTTCTTC. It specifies CASSSHNEQFF.

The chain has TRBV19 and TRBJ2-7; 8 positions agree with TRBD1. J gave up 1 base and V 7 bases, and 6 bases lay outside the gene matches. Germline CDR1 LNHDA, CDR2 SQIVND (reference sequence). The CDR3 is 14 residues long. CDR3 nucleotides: TGTGCCAGTACCGTGGGGACAGGTTCCTACGAGCAGTACTTC. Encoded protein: CASTVGTGSYEQYF.

The CDR3 reads CASSLLSEDPSGGYTF. CDR3 sequence (DNA): TGTGCCAGCAGCTTACTGTCTGAAGATCCGTCCGGGGGCTACACCTTC. The chain employs TRBV7-6 and TRBJ1-2; no clear D gene. The CDR3 length is 16 residues. Trimming removed 2 bases at V and 8 bases at J, with 21 bases between. Looked up from germline, CDR1 is SGHVS and CDR2 is FNYEAQ.

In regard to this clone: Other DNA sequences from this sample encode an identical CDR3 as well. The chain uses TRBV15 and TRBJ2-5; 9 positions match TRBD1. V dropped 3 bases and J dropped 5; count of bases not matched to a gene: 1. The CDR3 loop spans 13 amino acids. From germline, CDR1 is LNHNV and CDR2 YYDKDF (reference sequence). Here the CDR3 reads CATSRDRGETQYF. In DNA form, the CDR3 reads TGTGCCACCAGCAGGGACAGGGGCGAGACCCAGTACTTC.

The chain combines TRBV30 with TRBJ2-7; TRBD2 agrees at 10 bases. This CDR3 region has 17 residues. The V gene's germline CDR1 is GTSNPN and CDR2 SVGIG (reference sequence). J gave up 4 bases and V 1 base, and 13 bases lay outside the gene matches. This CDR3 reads CAWSGAPRAGGLYEQYF. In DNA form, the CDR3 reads TGTGCCTGGAGTGGGGCCCCCCGAGCGGGAGGGCTTTACGAGCAGTACTTC.

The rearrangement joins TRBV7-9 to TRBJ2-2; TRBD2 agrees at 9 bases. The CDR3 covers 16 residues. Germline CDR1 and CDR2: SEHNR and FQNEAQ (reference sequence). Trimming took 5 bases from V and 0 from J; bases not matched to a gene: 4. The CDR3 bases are TGTGCCAGCAGCATCATAGCGGGAGCGAACACCGGGGAGCTGTTTTTT. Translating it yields CASSIIAGANTGELFF.

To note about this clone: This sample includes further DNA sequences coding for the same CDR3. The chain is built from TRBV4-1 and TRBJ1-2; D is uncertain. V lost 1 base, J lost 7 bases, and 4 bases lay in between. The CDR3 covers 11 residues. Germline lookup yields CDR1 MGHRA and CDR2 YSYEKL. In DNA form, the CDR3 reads TGCGCCAGCAGCCAAGGACTTGGCTACACCTTC. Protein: CASSQGLGYTF.

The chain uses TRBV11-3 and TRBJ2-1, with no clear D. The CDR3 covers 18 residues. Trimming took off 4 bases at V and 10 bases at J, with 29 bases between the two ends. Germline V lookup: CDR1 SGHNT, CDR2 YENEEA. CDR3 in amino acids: CASSSDQLQDAVIDEQFF. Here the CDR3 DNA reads TGTGCCAGCAGCTCGGACCAACTACAAGATGCGGTGATCGACGAGCAGTTCTTC. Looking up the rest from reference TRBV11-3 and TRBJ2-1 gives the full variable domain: EAGVVQSPRYKIIEKKQPVAFWCNPISGHNTLYWYLQNLGQGPELLIRYENEEAVDDSQLPKDRFSAERLKGVDSTLKIQPAELGDSAVYLCASSSDQLQDAVIDEQFFGPGTRLTVL.

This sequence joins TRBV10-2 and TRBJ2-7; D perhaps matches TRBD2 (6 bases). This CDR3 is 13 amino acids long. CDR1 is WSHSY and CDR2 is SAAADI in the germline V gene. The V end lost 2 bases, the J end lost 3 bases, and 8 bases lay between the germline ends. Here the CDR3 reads CASSEADYYEQYF. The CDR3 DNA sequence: TGCGCCAGCAGTGAGGCGGACTACTACGAGCAGTACTTC.

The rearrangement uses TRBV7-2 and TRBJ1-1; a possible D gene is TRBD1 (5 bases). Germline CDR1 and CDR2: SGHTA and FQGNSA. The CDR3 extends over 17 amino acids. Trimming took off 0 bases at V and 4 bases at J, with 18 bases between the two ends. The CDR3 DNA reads TGTGCCAGCAGCTTAGCAACCCCGGGGCCCGGGGGCACTGAAGCTTTCTTT. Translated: CASSLATPGPGGTEAFF.

The CDR3 spells CASSLSLAGETQYF. The CDR3 region has the DNA TGTGCCAGCAGTTTATCGCTAGCGGGAGAGACCCAGTACTTC. This chain links TRBV27 with TRBJ2-5, with 8 bases matching TRBD2. Germline V gives CDR1 MNHEY, CDR2 SMNVEV (reference sequence). Trimming at V came to 0 bases and at J to 4 bases, leaving 1 base not matched to a gene. This CDR3 has 14 amino acids.

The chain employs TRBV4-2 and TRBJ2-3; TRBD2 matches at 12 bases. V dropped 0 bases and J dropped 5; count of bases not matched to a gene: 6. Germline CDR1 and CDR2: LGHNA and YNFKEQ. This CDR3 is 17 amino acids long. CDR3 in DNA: TGTGCCAGCAGCCAAGACTCGAGACTAGCGGGAGAAGATACGCAGTATTTT. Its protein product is CASSQDSRLAGEDTQYF.

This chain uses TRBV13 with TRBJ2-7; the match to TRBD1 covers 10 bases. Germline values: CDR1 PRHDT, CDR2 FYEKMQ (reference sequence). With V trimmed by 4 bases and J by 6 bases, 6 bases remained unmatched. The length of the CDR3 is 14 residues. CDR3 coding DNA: TGTGCCAGCAGCTCGGGACAGGGGAGGTCCGAGCAGTACTTC. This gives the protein CASSSGQGRSEQYF. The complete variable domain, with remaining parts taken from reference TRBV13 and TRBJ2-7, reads AAGVIQSPRHLIKEKRETATLKCYPIPRHDTVYWYQQGPGQDPQFLISFYEKMQSDKGSIPDRFSAQQFSDYHSELNMSSLELGDSALYFCASSSGQGRSEQYFGPGTRLTVT.

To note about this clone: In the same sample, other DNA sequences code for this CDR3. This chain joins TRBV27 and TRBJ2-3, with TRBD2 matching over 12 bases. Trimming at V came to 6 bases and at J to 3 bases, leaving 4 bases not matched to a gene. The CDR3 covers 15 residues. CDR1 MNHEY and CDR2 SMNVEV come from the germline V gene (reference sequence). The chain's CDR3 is CASSSGTSGTDTQYF. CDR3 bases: TGTGCCAGCAGCTCCGGGACTAGCGGGACAGATACGCAGTATTTT.

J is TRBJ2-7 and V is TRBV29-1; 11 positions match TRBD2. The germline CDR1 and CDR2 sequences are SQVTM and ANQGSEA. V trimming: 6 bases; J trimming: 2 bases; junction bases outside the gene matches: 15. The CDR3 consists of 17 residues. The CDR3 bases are TGCAGCGTCGAGACACGAGGACTAGCGGGCATGGCCTACGAGCAGTACTTC. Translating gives CSVETRGLAGMAYEQYF.

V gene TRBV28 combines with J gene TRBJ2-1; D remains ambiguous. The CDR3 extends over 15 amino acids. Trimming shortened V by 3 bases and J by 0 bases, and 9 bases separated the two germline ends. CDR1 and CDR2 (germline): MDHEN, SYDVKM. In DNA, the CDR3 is TGTGCCAGCAGTTTTAAGGGAATCTCCTACAATGAGCAGTTCTTC. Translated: CASSFKGISYNEQFF.

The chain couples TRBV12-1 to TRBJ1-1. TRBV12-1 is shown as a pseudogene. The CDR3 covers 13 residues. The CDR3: CASLRGKNTEAFF. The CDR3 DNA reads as TGTGCCAGCCTTCGGGGAAAAAACACTGAAGCTTTCTTT.

CDR3 amino acids: CASSQSTFIHEQFF. The CDR3 DNA reads as TGTGCCAGCAGTCAATCGACATTTATCCATGAGCAGTTCTTC. The chain is built from TRBV6-5 and TRBJ2-1; D is uncertain. The ends were cut back, 5 bases at V and 8 bases at J, with 16 bases in the middle. The CDR3 covers 14 residues. Germline CDR1 reads MNHEY; CDR2 reads SVGAGI.

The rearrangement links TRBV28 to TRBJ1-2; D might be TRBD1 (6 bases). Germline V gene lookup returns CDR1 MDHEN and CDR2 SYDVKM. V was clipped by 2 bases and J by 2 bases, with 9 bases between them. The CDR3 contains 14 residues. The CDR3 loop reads CASSLPGANYGYTF. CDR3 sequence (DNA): TGTGCCAGCAGTTTACCGGGGGCGAACTATGGCTACACCTTC.

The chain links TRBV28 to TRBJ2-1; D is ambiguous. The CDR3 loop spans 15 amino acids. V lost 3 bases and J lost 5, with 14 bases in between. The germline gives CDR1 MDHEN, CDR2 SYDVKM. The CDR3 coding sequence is TGTGCCAGCAGTTTGGTGGTGCACCTCGACAATGAGCAGTTCTTC. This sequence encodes CASSLVVHLDNEQFF.

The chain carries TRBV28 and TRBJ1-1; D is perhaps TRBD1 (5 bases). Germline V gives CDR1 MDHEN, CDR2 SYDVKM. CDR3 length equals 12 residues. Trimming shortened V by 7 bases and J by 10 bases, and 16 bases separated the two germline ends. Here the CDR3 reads CASTYVQGLAFF. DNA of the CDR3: TGTGCCAGCACCTACGTCCAGGGTTTAGCTTTCTTT.

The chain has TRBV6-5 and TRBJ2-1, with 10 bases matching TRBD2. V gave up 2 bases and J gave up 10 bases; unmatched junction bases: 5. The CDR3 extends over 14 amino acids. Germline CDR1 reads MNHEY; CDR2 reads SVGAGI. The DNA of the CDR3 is TGTGCCAGCAGTTACGCTAGCGGGAGATGGGAGCAGTTCTTC. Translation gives CASSYASGRWEQFF.

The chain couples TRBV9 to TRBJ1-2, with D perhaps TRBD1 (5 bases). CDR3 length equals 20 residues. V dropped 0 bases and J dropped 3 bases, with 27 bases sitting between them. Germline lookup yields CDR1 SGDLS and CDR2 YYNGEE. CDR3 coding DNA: TGTGCCAGCAGCGTAGGGATTAGTGGGATTTGGGGCCACGGGGACTATGGCTACACCTTC. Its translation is CASSVGISGIWGHGDYGYTF.

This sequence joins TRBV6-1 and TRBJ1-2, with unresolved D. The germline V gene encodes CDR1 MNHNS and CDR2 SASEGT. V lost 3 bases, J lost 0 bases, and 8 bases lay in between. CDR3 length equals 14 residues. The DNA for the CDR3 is TGTGCCAGCAGTGACCTACCGACTAACTATGGCTACACCTTC. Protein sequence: CASSDLPTNYGYTF.